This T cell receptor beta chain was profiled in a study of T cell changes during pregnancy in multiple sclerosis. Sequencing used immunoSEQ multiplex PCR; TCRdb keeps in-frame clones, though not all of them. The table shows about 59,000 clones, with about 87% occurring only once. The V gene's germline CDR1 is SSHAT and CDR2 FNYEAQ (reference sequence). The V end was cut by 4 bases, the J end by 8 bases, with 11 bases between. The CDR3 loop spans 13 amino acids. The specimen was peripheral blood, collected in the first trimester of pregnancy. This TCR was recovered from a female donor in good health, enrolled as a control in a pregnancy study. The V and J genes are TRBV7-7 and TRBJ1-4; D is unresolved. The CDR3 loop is CASSSSTGEKLFF. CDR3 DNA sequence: TGTGCCAGCAGCTCTTCCACGGGGGAAAAACTGTTTTTT.